This paragraph covers one T cell receptor (beta chain) sequence. Its antigen remains unknown. Cells were stimulated with overlapping HIV-1 Gag 15-mer peptides. CD40L/CD69 double-negative CD45RO-high memory CD4+ T cells were collected. CDR1 and CDR2 (germline): SEHNR, FQNEAQ (reference sequence). Trimming cost V 5 bases and J 1 base; bases outside gene matches: 3. The CDR3 loop spans 15 amino acids. The data belong to a study of persistence of HIV-infected CD4 T cells. Points from the study as a whole: Degenerate expanded CDR3beta sequences were enriched among CMV- and Gag-responding cells.

The libraries were made with immunoSEQ version 4 in survey mode. Using immunoSEQ multiplex PCR, the repertoire was profiled, and TCRdb retains in-frame clones only, with some absent. This repertoire shows about 36,000 clones, roughly 80% found once; its top ten account for 0.9% to 1%. This receptor was taken from an adult with HIV. The donor label of this sample is uncertain. This sample comprised cultured CD4+ T cells from PBMCs, obtained from a patient who received antiretroviral therapy. The rearrangement uses TRBV7-9 and TRBJ2-1, with 9 positions matching TRBD1. The chain's CDR3 is CASSPDRGSYNEQFF. CDR3 DNA sequence: TGTGCCAGCAGCCCTGACAGGGGGTCCTACAATGAGCAGTTCTTC.